These 21 T cell receptor beta chains came from one sample sequenced in a study of OX40 agonist ivuxolimab in advanced cancers. TCRdb's copy holds only in-frame clones and misses some; the assay was immunoSEQ multiplex PCR. The sample holds 48,000 or so clones, about 85% seen once. Sequencing used CD4+ or CD8+ T cells sorted from blood, obtained in a trial of the OX40 agonist ivuxolimab. These receptors came from an adult with an advanced solid tumor such as melanoma, head and neck, liver or kidney cancer.

The chain combines TRBV29-1 with TRBJ2-7, with D hard to call. Germline CDR1 SQVTM, CDR2 ANQGSEA. The CDR3 contains 13 residues. V lost 5 bases and J 0 bases, leaving 11 bases between the germline ends. The CDR3 coding sequence is TGCAGCGTTTCTCAGGCCCGCTCCTACGAGCAGTACTTC. It specifies CSVSQARSYEQYF.

V usage is TRBV7-9 and J usage is TRBJ2-3; 10 bases agree with TRBD2. V shed 5 bases, J shed 4 bases, and the junction held 9 bases outside the gene matches. Germline CDR1 is SEHNR and CDR2 is FQNEAQ (reference sequence). The CDR3 is made up of 16 amino acids. As DNA, the CDR3 is TGTGCCAGCAGCCGGAAGGCCAGCGGGAGGGCAGATACGCAGTATTTT. It translates to CASSRKASGRADTQYF.

The chain recombines TRBV10-3 with TRBJ1-1, with TRBD1 matching 7 bases. Germline lookup yields CDR1 ENHRY and CDR2 SYGVKD. The CDR3 runs 13 residues. With 2 bases clipped from V and 4 bases from J, the junction kept 1 base outside the gene matches. CDR3 sequence: CAISEHRGTEAFF. CDR3 sequence (DNA): TGTGCCATCAGTGAGCACAGGGGCACTGAAGCTTTCTTT.

The CDR3 bases are TGTGCCAGCAGTGTGCCGCGGGGGAGCTCCTACAATGAGCAGTTCTTC. It codes for CASSVPRGSSYNEQFF. The rearrangement uses TRBV27 and TRBJ2-1; TRBD2 agrees at 7 bases. There are 16 residues in the CDR3. Germline-derived CDR1 and CDR2 are MNHEY and SMNVEV (reference sequence). The V segment lost 5 bases and the J segment 0 bases; nucleotides outside the gene matches: 7.

The chain has TRBV15 and TRBJ1-4, with D possibly being TRBD1 (5 bases). This CDR3 contains 15 residues. Germline V gene data show CDR1 as LNHNV and CDR2 as YYDKDF (reference sequence). The germline V and J ends were trimmed by 2 bases and 7 bases, with 14 bases remaining between them. The CDR3 bases are TGTGCCACCAGCAGACGCGCTGGGGGTGGTGAAAAACTGTTTTTT. Protein: CATSRRAGGGEKLFF.

In this sample, this clone turned up a few times. Written as DNA, the CDR3 is TGTGCCAGCAGTCCCGGGAGTCTCTCCTACGAGCAGTACTTC. Translating gives CASSPGSLSYEQYF. The chain employs TRBV2 and TRBJ2-7, with D perhaps TRBD2 (6 bases). The V gene's germline CDR1 is SNHLY and CDR2 FYNNEI. This CDR3 contains 14 residues. The V and J ends lost 5 bases and 0 bases respectively, with 11 bases between them.

The chain has TRBV28 and TRBJ2-7, with D perhaps being TRBD1 or TRBD2 (6 bases each). The CDR3 is 16 amino acids. From germline, CDR1 is MDHEN and CDR2 SYDVKM. Trimming pared 5 bases from V and 4 bases from J, leaving 21 bases between. CDR3: CASSPPGALQGYEQYF. CDR3 DNA: TGTGCCAGCAGTCCCCCGGGAGCGCTGCAGGGGTACGAGCAGTACTTC.

The sample holds one count of this clone. V usage is TRBV7-9 and J usage is TRBJ1-2; D remains unclear. The V end was cut by 5 bases, the J end by 7 bases, with 23 bases between. This CDR3 has 16 amino acids. Germline CDR1 reads SEHNR; CDR2 reads FQNEAQ (reference sequence). CDR3: CASSPSINPSLGGYTF. For the CDR3, the DNA is TGTGCCAGCAGCCCTAGTATTAACCCCTCTTTGGGTGGCTACACCTTC. Filled out from reference TRBV7-9 and TRBJ1-2, the complete variable domain reads DTGVSQNPRHKITKRGQNVTFRCDPISEHNRLYWYRQTLGQGPEFLTYFQNEAQLEKSRLLSDRFSAERPKGSFSTLEIQRTEQGDSAMYLCASSPSINPSLGGYTFGSGTRLTVV.

This chain connects TRBV28 to TRBJ2-7, with D possibly matching TRBD1 (5 bases). In germline, CDR1 is MDHEN, CDR2 SYDVKM. V was trimmed by 5 bases and J by 0 bases, leaving 8 bases between them. This CDR3 region has 13 residues. The CDR3 DNA reads TGTGCCAGCAGTCCGACAGTCTCCTACGAGCAGTACTTC. Translation gives CASSPTVSYEQYF.

CDR3 DNA: TGTGCCACCAGCAGAATTATCAGGGTCTCGAACACCGGGGAGCTGTTTTTT. Amino acid sequence: CATSRIIRVSNTGELFF. V gene TRBV15 combines with J gene TRBJ2-2, with a weak D call TRBD1 (5 bases). Germline lookup yields CDR1 LNHNV and CDR2 YYDKDF (reference sequence). This CDR3 is 17 amino acids long. V lost 2 bases and J 0 bases, leaving 13 bases between the germline ends.

The V call is TRBV14, the J call TRBJ2-3, with 12 nucleotides matching TRBD2. The CDR3 runs 16 residues. Germline values: CDR1 SGHDN, CDR2 FVKESK. J gave up 1 base and V 4 bases, and 3 bases lay outside the gene matches. The CDR3 loop is CASSPGLAGGTDTQYF. The CDR3 DNA follows: TGTGCCAGCAGCCCGGGACTAGCGGGCGGCACAGATACGCAGTATTTT.

The CDR3 protein is CASSPTGSAEAFF. The CDR3 region has the DNA TGCGCCAGCAGCCCAACAGGCTCCGCTGAAGCTTTCTTT. This chain uses TRBV5-1 with TRBJ1-1; D may be TRBD1 (5 bases). The CDR3 consists of 13 residues. Trimming removed 4 bases from V and 6 bases from J, with 13 bases in between. Germline CDR1 and CDR2: SGHRS and YFSETQ.

The chain employs TRBV2 and TRBJ2-2; D gene ambiguous. The CDR3 covers 13 residues. The germline V gene has CDR1 SNHLY and CDR2 FYNNEI. Trimming stripped 3 bases from V and 6 bases from J, with 8 bases between. CDR3 loop: CASSEVPSGELFF. In nucleotides, the CDR3 is TGTGCCAGCAGTGAGGTCCCTTCCGGGGAGCTGTTTTTT.

This clone showed up just once. The chain joins TRBV7-9 to TRBJ2-5; possibly TRBD1 for D (6 bases). V lost 1 base, J lost 9 bases, and 21 bases lay in between. CDR3 length: 16 amino acids. Germline values: CDR1 SEHNR, CDR2 FQNEAQ (reference sequence). Written as DNA, the CDR3 is TGTGCCAGCAGCTTAGTCGGCAGAGGGGGACAAGGCGCCCAGTACTTC. It translates to CASSLVGRGGQGAQYF.

The chain is built from TRBV28 and TRBJ1-2; D is perhaps TRBD1 (6 bases). V was trimmed by 6 bases and J by 7 bases, leaving 15 bases between them. CDR1 is MDHEN, CDR2 SYDVKM, per germline. The CDR3 runs to 13 residues. The CDR3, as DNA: TGTGCCAGCAGCCAGGAACAGGGCAGTGGCTACACCTTC. This encodes CASSQEQGSGYTF.

In this sample, this clone turned up a few times. The rearrangement links TRBV7-9 to TRBJ2-1, with D hard to call. With 2 bases removed from V and 0 bases from J, the gap between germline ends came to 5 bases. Per the germline V gene, CDR1 is SEHNR and CDR2 is FQNEAQ (reference sequence). The CDR3 is 14 amino acids. DNA of the CDR3: TGTGCCAGCAGCTTAAGGGACTCCTACAATGAGCAGTTCTTC. Amino acids: CASSLRDSYNEQFF.

The genes are TRBV28 and TRBJ1-2; no clear D gene. The CDR3 is made up of 13 amino acids. Deletions cut 3 bases from V and 3 bases from J, with 8 bases between. From germline, CDR1 is MDHEN and CDR2 SYDVKM. The CDR3 sequence: CASSFGVYYGYTF. The CDR3 DNA is TGTGCCAGCAGTTTTGGGGTGTACTATGGCTACACCTTC.

The chain combines TRBV7-9 with TRBJ2-7; 7 nucleotides match TRBD1. V was clipped by 4 bases and J by 12 bases; unmatched bases: 9. The CDR3 consists of 12 residues. Germline assignment: CDR1 SEHNR and CDR2 FQNEAQ (reference sequence). In DNA form, the CDR3 reads TGTGCCAGCAGCTCTCCAGGGGGATCGGGGTACTTC. It translates to CASSSPGGSGYF.

The J gene is TRBJ1-3, the V gene TRBV9, with no clear D. The CDR3 runs 14 residues. Germline CDR1 and CDR2: SGDLS and YYNGEE. V was clipped by 0 bases and J by 0 bases, with 4 bases between them. The CDR3: CASSVESSGNTIYF. CDR3 sequence (DNA): TGTGCCAGCAGCGTAGAAAGCTCTGGAAACACCATATATTTT.

V is TRBV7-2 and J is TRBJ1-5; D may be TRBD1 (5 bases). Germline assignment: CDR1 SGHTA and CDR2 FQGNSA. This CDR3 is built from 13 residues. Trimming stripped 0 bases from V and 7 bases from J, with 7 bases between. The CDR3 bases are TGTGCCAGCAGCTTAGCAGGGGACCAGCCCCAGCATTTT. Its translation is CASSLAGDQPQHF.

The sample holds one count of this clone. This rearrangement joins TRBV7-9 to TRBJ2-3; TRBD2 is a possible D gene (6 bases). The CDR3 spans 14 residues. Germline V lookup: CDR1 SEHNR, CDR2 FQNEAQ (reference sequence). V was pared by 4 bases and J by 4 bases, with 12 bases between. The CDR3 nucleotides read TGTGCCAGCAGCTCGACTAGTAGCTCAGATACGCAGTATTTT. The encoded protein is CASSSTSSSDTQYF.